This T cell receptor (beta chain) was captured by sequencing in a study of blood T cell repertoires in COVID-19. This CDR3 region has 15 residues. Looked up from germline, CDR1 is SGHAT and CDR2 is FQNNGV. The V and J ends lost 5 bases and 4 bases respectively, with 14 bases between them. Individuals aged about 18 to 95 years were recruited from approximately 24 US areas. Resolution of symptoms, clearance, or two negative PCRs was present in recovered Cohort 3 donors. The method was immunoSEQ multiplex PCR; TCRdb's version includes in-frame clones alone and lacks a portion of them. The data hold about 180,000 clones, with about 83% observed a single time.

The sequenced material came from PBMCs or T cells enriched from blood (not recorded which). This chain connects TRBV11-2 to TRBJ2-2; weak D call: TRBD1 (6 bases). The clonotype comes from a woman in her twenties or thirties who had recovered from COVID-19. CDR3 residues: CASSPRTVPTGELFF. CDR3 nucleotide sequence: TGTGCCAGCAGCCCACGGACAGTTCCCACCGGGGAGCTGTTTTTT.